The 3 T cell receptor beta chains listed next were all sequenced from one sample in a study of beta chain features in type 1 diabetes. Sequencing targeted expressed TCRB transcripts, as all isolated RNA had been reverse transcribed. Profiled with immunoSEQ multiplex PCR; TCRdb holds only in-frame clones, not every one. Of roughly 450,000 clones in the sample, roughly 13% were seen once. Sequenced material: naive CD4+ T cells from blood. The receptor source for this set is a man aged 25-45 years in good health.

With respect to this clone: Other DNA sequences within the sample encode an identical CDR3. The J gene is TRBJ2-3, the V gene TRBV6-5; TRBD1 is a possible D gene (5 bases). CDR1 and CDR2 (germline): MNHEY, SVGAGI. Between the trimmed V and J ends, which lost 7 bases and 2 bases, there was a span of 10 bases. The CDR3 consists of 13 residues. CDR3 loop: CASKRGSTDTQYF. The CDR3 DNA is TGTGCCAGCAAAAGGGGATCCACAGATACGCAGTATTTT.

The J gene is TRBJ1-4, the V gene TRBV7-9; no firm D call. The CDR3 is 13 residues long. Germline V gives CDR1 SEHNR, CDR2 FQNEAQ (reference sequence). V shed 5 bases and J shed 7 bases, with 11 bases lying between them. The CDR3 sequence is CASSLGPSEKLFF. The CDR3 DNA follows: TGTGCCAGCAGCCTCGGGCCCTCTGAAAAACTGTTTTTT.

This clone was observed a few times. The CDR3 nucleotides are TGCGCCAGCAGCTTGGGGGGGCCGAGCACAGATACGCAGTATTTT. Translating gives CASSLGGPSTDTQYF. The rearrangement uses TRBV5-1 and TRBJ2-3; maybe TRBD1 (6 bases). CDR1 and CDR2 (germline): SGHRS, YFSETQ. The CDR3 has 15 amino acids. V shed 0 bases and J shed 0 bases, with 8 bases lying between them.